The 21 T cell receptor beta chains below come from one sample, sequenced in a study of blood T cell repertoires in COVID-19. The protocol was immunoSEQ multiplex PCR, while the TCRdb copy is restricted to in-frame clones and leaves out a portion. The sample records more than 200,000 clones, 70% to 90% being singletons. The sequencing sample was made of peripheral blood. These TCRs come from a man under 40 with COVID-19, enrolled during active disease.

This CDR3 is CASSPLRGFNEQYF. The DNA of the CDR3 is TGTGCCAGCAGCCCCTTGCGGGGGTTCAACGAGCAGTACTTC. V and J are TRBV7-9 and TRBJ2-7; 7 bases align to TRBD2. The V segment lost 5 bases and the J segment 5 bases; nucleotides outside the gene matches: 9. The germline V gene encodes CDR1 SEHNR and CDR2 FQNEAQ (reference sequence). The CDR3 loop spans 14 amino acids. The full variable domain, its missing parts supplied by reference TRBV7-9 and TRBJ2-7, is DTGVSQNPRHKITKRGQNVTFRCDPISEHNRLYWYRQTLGQGPEFLTYFQNEAQLEKSRLLSDRFSAERPKGSFSTLEIQRTEQGDSAMYLCASSPLRGFNEQYFGPGTRLTVT.

This chain joins TRBV12-3 or TRBV12-4 and TRBJ1-2, with D possibly being TRBD1 (6 bases). This CDR3 has 13 residues. The V end lost 6 bases, the J end lost 4 bases, and 12 bases lay between the germline ends. This chain's CDR3 is CASSQQGSYGYTF. The CDR3 DNA follows: TGTGCCAGCAGCCAACAGGGATCCTATGGCTACACCTTC.

This clone has just a few counts. This sequence joins TRBV19 and TRBJ1-5; the match to TRBD1 covers 9 bases. The CDR3 runs 17 residues. The germline gives CDR1 LNHDA, CDR2 SQIVND (reference sequence). V lost 1 base and J lost 1; bases outside the gene matches: 5. The CDR3: CASSIATGGTSNQPQHF. The CDR3 DNA sequence: TGTGCCAGTAGTATAGCAACAGGGGGCACGAGCAATCAGCCCCAGCATTTT. The complete variable domain, with remaining parts taken from reference TRBV19 and TRBJ1-5, reads DGGITQSPKYLFRKEGQNVTLSCEQNLNHDAMYWYRQDPGQGLRLIYYSQIVNDFQKGDIAEGYSVSREKKESFPLTVTSAQKNPTAFYLCASSIATGGTSNQPQHFGDGTRLSIL.

This chain joins TRBV19 and TRBJ1-2, with D hard to call. V lost 2 bases to trimming and J lost 8 bases, with 15 bases between them. CDR1 LNHDA and CDR2 SQIVND come from the germline V gene (reference sequence). The CDR3 runs to 14 residues. In nucleotides, the CDR3 is TGTGCCAGTAGTATAATGAGCACCTCGAGGGGCTACACCTTC. Protein: CASSIMSTSRGYTF.

The chain has TRBV15 and TRBJ1-1; TRBD1 agrees at 8 bases. CDR1 and CDR2 from the germline V gene are LNHNV and YYDKDF (reference sequence). The CDR3 contains 14 residues. The ends lost 7 bases at V and 3 bases at J; junction bases unmatched: 7. In DNA form, the CDR3 reads TGTGCCACCACCATGGACAGGGCGTACACTGAAGCTTTCTTT. Residues: CATTMDRAYTEAFF.

The chain joins TRBV29-1 to TRBJ2-7; perhaps TRBD2 as D (7 bases). Per germline, CDR1 SQVTM and CDR2 ANQGSEA. V lost 7 bases and J lost 3, with 10 bases in between. The CDR3 length is 11 residues. The CDR3 nucleotides are TGCAGCGGGGGGGGCAGCTACGAGCAGTACTTC. Its protein is CSGGGSYEQYF.

In this sample, this clone turned up once. The rearrangement uses TRBV6-5 and TRBJ1-4, with 8 bases identical to TRBD1. This CDR3 has 16 residues. V lost 4 bases to trimming and J lost 6 bases; unmatched junction nucleotides: 10. Germline lookup yields CDR1 MNHEY and CDR2 SVGAGI. The DNA of the CDR3 is TGTGCCAGCAGTTCGGCAGGGGGCCTTCTTGATGAAAAACTGTTTTTT. This encodes CASSSAGGLLDEKLFF.

The chain links TRBV7-6 to TRBJ2-2; 10 positions match TRBD2. With 1 base clipped from V and 6 bases from J, the junction kept 2 bases outside the gene matches. The CDR3 runs 15 residues. Germline CDR1 SGHVS, CDR2 FNYEAQ. DNA for the CDR3: TGTGCCAGCAGCTTAGGGACTAGCGGATCCGGGGAGCTGTTTTTT. Protein: CASSLGTSGSGELFF. Based on the CDR3 plus reference TRBV7-6 and TRBJ2-2, the full variable domain is GAGVSQSPRYKVTKRGQDVALRCDPISGHVSLYWYRQALGQGPEFLTYFNYEAQQDKSGLPNDRFSAERPEGSISTLTIQRTEQRDSAMYRCASSLGTSGSGELFFGEGSRLTVL.

V is TRBV7-3 and J is TRBJ1-2; 12 bases agree with TRBD1. From germline, CDR1 is SGHTA and CDR2 FQGTGA. CDR3 length: 20 amino acids. The junction had 16 bases not matched to a gene; V was cut back by 1 base and J by 4 bases. The CDR3 DNA reads as TGTGCCAGCAGCTTAATGGACCTTGGGGACAGGGGGCCTCTAGGCTATGGCTACACCTTC. It specifies CASSLMDLGDRGPLGYGYTF.

This clone was observed once. The CDR3 coding sequence is TGCAGTGGCGGAGGGGACAGGGGGCACAATGAGCAGTTCTTC. Its protein is CSGGGDRGHNEQFF. The chain has TRBV29-1 and TRBJ2-1; TRBD1 matches 12 bases. This CDR3 is 14 amino acids long. Germline CDR1 and CDR2: SQVTM and ANQGSEA.

The genes are TRBV5-1 and TRBJ1-2; TRBD1 matches at 9 bases. CDR3 length equals 17 residues. Germline-derived CDR1 and CDR2 are SGHRS and YFSETQ. With 4 bases clipped from V and 0 bases from J, the junction kept 10 bases outside the gene matches. The CDR3 nucleotides read TGCGCCAGCAGCCTTCCCGGGACAGGGACCTCTAACTATGGCTACACCTTC. Translation: CASSLPGTGTSNYGYTF. The whole variable domain, remainder taken from reference TRBV5-1 and TRBJ1-2, is KAGVTQTPRYLIKTRGQQVTLSCSPISGHRSVSWYQQTPGQGLQFLFEYFSETQRNKGNFPGRFSGRQFSNSRSEMNVSTLELGDSALYLCASSLPGTGTSNYGYTFGSGTRLTVV.

V usage is TRBV30 and J usage is TRBJ1-5; TRBD1 matches at 10 bases. There are 15 residues in the CDR3. CDR1 and CDR2 from the germline V gene are GTSNPN and SVGIG (reference sequence). Unmatched junction bases numbered 8, after V lost 4 bases and J lost 5 bases. Here the CDR3 reads CAWTPRDRGYQPQHF. For the CDR3, the DNA is TGTGCCTGGACCCCCCGGGACAGGGGTTATCAGCCCCAGCATTTT.

V and J are TRBV12-3 or TRBV12-4 and TRBJ1-2, with 8 positions matching TRBD1. V was clipped by 5 bases and J by 5 bases; unmatched bases: 1. The CDR3 loop spans 12 amino acids. CDR3 region: CASSNRGYGYTF. The CDR3, as DNA: TGTGCCAGCAGTAACAGGGGGTATGGCTACACCTTC.

V gene TRBV29-1 combines with J gene TRBJ2-7, with TRBD2 identical over 10 bases. The CDR3 covers 14 residues. Germline V gene sequence: CDR1 SQVTM, CDR2 ANQGSEA. Trimming at V came to 1 base and at J to 6 bases, leaving 6 bases not matched to a gene. CDR3 in amino acids: CSVEGTSGRAEQYF. The DNA of the CDR3 is TGCAGCGTTGAAGGGACTAGCGGTAGAGCCGAGCAGTACTTC.

The V call is TRBV4-3, the J call TRBJ2-7, with 8 bases that match TRBD1. The CDR3 sequence is 14 residues long. CDR1 and CDR2 from the germline V gene are LGHNA and YSLEER. V shed 1 base and J 3 bases; nucleotides not matched to a gene: 2. DNA for the CDR3: TGCGCCAGCAGCCAAGCGACAGGGGTCTACGAGCAGTACTTC. It specifies CASSQATGVYEQYF.

The V call is TRBV9, the J call TRBJ2-4; 8 bases agree with TRBD1. The length of the CDR3 is 15 residues. The germline V gene has CDR1 SGDLS and CDR2 YYNGEE. Losses at the gene ends were 3 bases for V and 5 bases for J; bases not matched to a gene: 7. The CDR3 bases are TGTGCCAGCAGCGCCTTTCCAGGGGGCGAAAACATTCAGTACTTC. It yields the protein CASSAFPGGENIQYF.

The CDR3 region is CASSPGLTDNEQFF. For the CDR3, the DNA is TGTGCCAGCAGTCCGGGACTAACAGACAATGAGCAGTTCTTC. This chain joins TRBV27 and TRBJ2-1; 7 bases map to TRBD2. The germline CDR1 and CDR2 sequences are MNHEY and SMNVEV (reference sequence). Trimming took 5 bases from V and 5 from J; bases not matched to a gene: 6. The CDR3 covers 14 residues.

This chain links TRBV25-1 with TRBJ2-1, with D possibly matching TRBD2 (5 bases). Germline assignment: CDR1 MGHDK and CDR2 SYGVNS. Between the trimmed V and J ends, which lost 3 bases and 0 bases, there was a span of 9 bases. The CDR3 has 15 residues. CDR3 in amino acids: CASSESGSSYNEQFF. As DNA, the CDR3 is TGTGCCAGCAGTGAGAGCGGAAGCTCCTACAATGAGCAGTTCTTC.

The chain has TRBV2 and TRBJ2-2; 7 nucleotides agree with TRBD2. With 6 bases clipped from V and 1 base from J, the junction kept 5 bases outside the gene matches. The CDR3 runs 15 residues. Germline V gene data show CDR1 as SNHLY and CDR2 as FYNNEI. In nucleotides, the CDR3 is TGTGCCAGCAGAAGACTAGCCGTGAACACCGGGGAGCTGTTTTTT. It codes for CASRRLAVNTGELFF.

The chain joins TRBV7-9 to TRBJ1-4; D remains ambiguous. The V and J ends lost 1 base and 8 bases respectively, with 11 bases between them. Germline V gene lookup returns CDR1 SEHNR and CDR2 FQNEAQ (reference sequence). This CDR3 has 14 amino acids. The DNA for the CDR3 is TGTGCCAGCAGCTTAGGACACGCACTGGAAAAACTGTTTTTT. Translating gives CASSLGHALEKLFF.

This chain links TRBV4-2 with TRBJ1-2, with 8 bases matching TRBD1. Losses at the gene ends were 0 bases for V and 7 bases for J; bases not matched to a gene: 16. CDR3 length: 18 amino acids. Germline CDR1 and CDR2: LGHNA and YNFKEQ. CDR3 in amino acids: CASSQDPSQGANLRGYTF. CDR3 sequence (DNA): TGTGCCAGCAGCCAAGATCCTAGCCAGGGGGCGAATTTGCGTGGCTACACCTTC.